This TCR beta chain appears in the sequencing data of a study of cytotoxic CD8 clonotypes in ibrutinib-treated CLL. Only in-frame clones appear in the TCRdb table, and some are missing; sequencing was by immunoSEQ multiplex PCR. The table includes 45,000 to 65,000 clones, over 80% detected once. The clonotype was recovered from a human donor with chronic lymphocytic leukemia. Specimen: PBMCs, collected after 24 months of ibrutinib treatment.

CDR3 region: CASSYLGNQPQHF. CDR3 nucleotides: TGTGCCAGCAGCTATCTAGGTAATCAGCCCCAGCATTTT. The chain links TRBV7-6 to TRBJ1-5; D unresolved. CDR3 size: 13 residues. Germline assignment: CDR1 SGHVS and CDR2 FNYEAQ. Trimming pared 4 bases from V and 4 bases from J, leaving 8 bases between.